These 21 T cell receptor beta chains share one sample of origin, sequenced in a study of T cell changes during pregnancy in multiple sclerosis. Profiling relied on immunoSEQ multiplex PCR, and the TCRdb table lists in-frame clones only, not all of them. The sample lists just over 30,000 clones, approximately 91% occurring once. The sequenced sample was CD8+ T cells from peripheral blood mononuclear cells, obtained in the second trimester of pregnancy. Receptor source: a female donor with multiple sclerosis, enrolled in a pregnancy study.

J is TRBJ2-1 and V is TRBV18; TRBD2 aligns across 7 bases. Germline-derived CDR1 and CDR2 are KGHSH and LQKENI. This CDR3 comprises 17 residues. V lost 1 base, J lost 3 bases, and 9 bases stayed unmatched. The CDR3 DNA reads as TGTGCCAGCTCACCACGACGGCGGGAGACGGTCTACAATGAGCAGTTCTTC. Translating gives CASSPRRRETVYNEQFF. The full variable domain, its missing parts supplied by reference TRBV18 and TRBJ2-1, is NAGVMQNPRHLVRRRGQEARLRCSPMKGHSHVYWYRQLPEEGLKFMVYLQKENIIDESGMPKERFSAEFPKEGPSILRIQQVVRGDSAAYFCASSPRRRETVYNEQFFGPGTRLTVL.

The chain uses TRBV2 and TRBJ2-5, with a weak D call TRBD1 (5 bases). The J call may be in error: the DNA end matches TRBJ2-7 better. This CDR3 has 14 residues. Germline values: CDR1 SNHLY, CDR2 FYNNEI. The CDR3, as DNA: TGTGCCAGCAGTGAGGGCAGGGAAAGTGACGAGCAGTACTTC. Protein: CASSEGRESDEQYF.

Of note for this clone: This sample includes further DNA sequences coding for the same CDR3. The chain employs TRBV19 and TRBJ2-3; 11 bases fit TRBD1. V trimming: 7 bases; J trimming: 1 base; junction bases outside the gene matches: 4. Germline CDR1 is LNHDA and CDR2 is SQIVND (reference sequence). The CDR3 contains 15 residues. This CDR3 reads CASTPGQGGTDTQYF. CDR3 nucleotide sequence: TGTGCCAGTACCCCGGGACAGGGGGGCACAGATACGCAGTATTTT.

V gene TRBV5-5 combines with J gene TRBJ2-2; no clear D gene. V gave up 1 base and J gave up 1 base, with 8 bases separating them. The CDR3 spans 15 residues. CDR1 and CDR2 from the germline V gene are SGHKS and YYEKEE (reference sequence). The CDR3 nucleotides are TGTGCCAGCAGCTTGTCCAGGCAGAACACCGGGGAGCTGTTTTTT. It codes for CASSLSRQNTGELFF.

In its sample, this clone was seen a few times. The rearrangement uses TRBV18 and TRBJ2-1; 10 bases are shared with TRBD2. The CDR3 is 17 amino acids. With 3 bases clipped from V and 7 bases from J, the junction kept 12 bases outside the gene matches. Germline V lookup: CDR1 KGHSH, CDR2 LQKENI. The CDR3 DNA follows: TGTGCCAGCTCACCCAGGGCGAGCGGGAGGGCGGGGAATGAGCAGTTCTTC. Amino acid sequence: CASSPRASGRAGNEQFF.

V is TRBV5-4 and J is TRBJ2-1; perhaps TRBD2 as D (5 bases). V lost 4 bases and J lost 9, with 8 bases in between. CDR1 SGHNT and CDR2 YYREEE come from the germline V gene (reference sequence). The CDR3 covers 11 residues. CDR3 DNA: TGTGCCAGCAGCGTTACTAGTGAGCAGTTCTTC. Amino acid sequence: CASSVTSEQFF.

The chain couples TRBV27 to TRBJ2-7; possible D gene TRBD1, 6 bases. The germline gives CDR1 MNHEY, CDR2 SMNVEV (reference sequence). Trimming cost V 3 bases and J 4 bases, with 10 bases left between them. This CDR3 is 13 amino acids long. The CDR3 DNA follows: TGTGCCAGCAGTTTGGGGGCTTTTTACGAGCAGTACTTC. It is translated as CASSLGAFYEQYF.

The chain employs TRBV28 and TRBJ1-2; 10 bases line up with TRBD1. Germline V gene lookup returns CDR1 MDHEN and CDR2 SYDVKM. V shed 5 bases, J shed 4 bases, and the junction held 7 bases outside the gene matches. This CDR3 contains 15 residues. CDR3 sequence (DNA): TGTGCCAGCAGTCCGGGGACAGGGGAGGTCTATGGCTACACCTTC. Residues: CASSPGTGEVYGYTF.

In its sample, this clone was seen a few times. The chain is built from TRBV30 and TRBJ1-4; D is possibly TRBD1 (5 bases). Per germline, CDR1 GTSNPN and CDR2 SVGIG (reference sequence). CDR3 size: 13 residues. The V gene lost 0 bases and the J gene lost 8 bases, with 10 bases spanning the gap. The CDR3 sequence: CAWSVTGWEKLFF. CDR3 nucleotides: TGTGCCTGGAGTGTAACAGGATGGGAAAAACTGTTTTTT.

The V call is TRBV14, the J call TRBJ2-2; possible D gene TRBD2, 6 bases. The germline gives CDR1 SGHDN, CDR2 FVKESK. CDR3 length equals 15 residues. V was clipped by 1 base and J by 3 bases, with 9 bases between them. The DNA of the CDR3 is TGTGCCAGCAGCCAAGTTGGGAGGTACACCGGGGAGCTGTTTTTT. Translated: CASSQVGRYTGELFF.

For the CDR3, the DNA is TGTGCCAGCAGCACCCCGGGACAGGGGAATACCGGGGAGCTGTTTTTT. This codes for CASSTPGQGNTGELFF. The chain joins TRBV7-9 to TRBJ2-2; TRBD1 aligns across 10 bases. The CDR3 loop spans 16 amino acids. The V gene's germline CDR1 is SEHNR and CDR2 FQNEAQ (reference sequence). Germline trimming cut 5 bases from V and 5 bases from J; bases unmatched to any gene: 8.

The CDR3 sequence is CASSFATSGTYNEQFF. CDR3 nucleotides: TGTGCCAGCAGCTTCGCCACTAGCGGGACTTACAATGAGCAGTTCTTC. This rearrangement joins TRBV7-9 to TRBJ2-1; TRBD2 aligns across 10 bases. V gave up 3 bases and J gave up 4 bases; unmatched junction bases: 6. The CDR3 has 16 amino acids. Per germline, CDR1 SEHNR and CDR2 FQNEAQ (reference sequence).

The chain uses TRBV5-6 and TRBJ2-7, with D uncertain. This CDR3 is built from 13 residues. The V end was cut by 1 base, the J end by 7 bases, with 12 bases between. The germline V gene encodes CDR1 SGHDT and CDR2 YYEEEE. DNA of the CDR3: TGTGCCAGCAGCTTGTTAGACTTGAGAGAGCAGTACTTC. Protein product: CASSLLDLREQYF. Supplemented by reference TRBV5-6 and TRBJ2-7, the full variable domain reads DAGVTQSPTHLIKTRGQQVTLRCSPKSGHDTVSWYQQALGQGPQFIFQYYEEEERQRGNFPDRFSGHQFPNYSSELNVNALLLGDSALYLCASSLLDLREQYFGPGTRLTVT.

The table lists this clone with a few counts. The chain has TRBV5-5 and TRBJ1-1; no firm D call. The germline V and J ends were trimmed by 1 base and 3 bases, with 19 bases remaining between them. This CDR3 is 17 amino acids long. CDR1 SGHKS and CDR2 YYEKEE come from the germline V gene (reference sequence). CDR3 sequence: CASSLWQAPRMDTEAFF. CDR3 bases: TGTGCCAGCAGCTTGTGGCAGGCACCCCGGATGGACACTGAAGCTTTCTTT.

This chain connects TRBV7-9 to TRBJ2-7; TRBD2 aligns across 7 bases. Germline V gene data show CDR1 as SEHNR and CDR2 as FQNEAQ (reference sequence). The CDR3 loop spans 15 amino acids. Trimming removed 5 bases from V and 8 bases from J; junction bases left unmatched: 15. In DNA, the CDR3 is TGTGCCAGCAGCCTCGCCGGCGGGAGTATTACGAAGCAGTACTTC. The encoded protein is CASSLAGGSITKQYF.

This clone is a singleton in its sample. This sequence joins TRBV11-2 and TRBJ1-3; tentatively, D is TRBD1 (5 bases). This CDR3 comprises 15 residues. CDR1 and CDR2 from the germline V gene are SGHAT and FQNNGV. V was clipped by 3 bases and J by 1 base, with 10 bases between them. For the CDR3, the DNA is TGTGCCAGCAGCTTGGGGGGGATTTCTGGAAACACCATATATTTT. It translates to CASSLGGISGNTIYF.

This rearrangement joins TRBV5-8 to TRBJ2-5; possible D gene TRBD2, 6 bases. CDR3 length: 13 amino acids. Trimming took off 2 bases at V and 2 bases at J, with 7 bases between the two ends. Germline-derived CDR1 and CDR2 are SGHTS and YDEGEE. CDR3 loop: CASSFGGQETQYF. The CDR3 DNA reads TGTGCCAGCAGCTTTGGGGGGCAAGAGACCCAGTACTTC.

The chain recombines TRBV6-5 with TRBJ2-1, with 8 bases aligning to TRBD2. CDR3 length equals 15 residues. The J segment lost 3 bases and the V segment lost 7 bases, leaving 8 bases of the junction unmatched. The V gene's germline CDR1 is MNHEY and CDR2 SVGAGI. The CDR3 coding sequence is TGTGCCAGCATGAGTTCTAGCGGGCTCTACAATGAGCAGTTCTTC. It is translated as CASMSSSGLYNEQFF.

The J gene is TRBJ2-1, the V gene TRBV6-5; the D is unclear. Germline V lookup: CDR1 MNHEY, CDR2 SVGAGI. There are 12 residues in the CDR3. V lost 5 bases and J lost 10, with 12 bases in between. In nucleotides, the CDR3 is TGTGCCAGCAGTACCTCTCGAGGAGAGCAGTTCTTC. Translation gives CASSTSRGEQFF.

This chain joins TRBV4-1 and TRBJ2-3; no definite D call. The CDR3 is made up of 13 amino acids. Germline V gene sequence: CDR1 MGHRA, CDR2 YSYEKL. V lost 0 bases and J lost 6, with 7 bases in between. This CDR3 reads CASSQDPVDTQYF. The CDR3 nucleotides are TGCGCCAGCAGCCAAGATCCTGTTGATACGCAGTATTTT.

V usage is TRBV4-3 and J usage is TRBJ2-3, with 9 positions matching TRBD2. The CDR3 contains 20 residues. Trimming took 0 bases from V and 1 from J; bases not matched to a gene: 14. CDR1 and CDR2 from the germline V gene are LGHNA and YSLEER. CDR3: CASSQDRRAGGRGGTDTQYF. The CDR3 DNA sequence: TGCGCCAGCAGCCAAGATCGGAGGGCGGGAGGGCGAGGGGGCACAGATACGCAGTATTTT.